This T cell receptor (beta chain) is drawn from a study of cytomegalovirus exposure and HLA in healthy donors. About the study: Inside one of the first data releases sat around 80 million unique TCRs taken from HLA-typed donors.

Note on this clone: No antigen is known for it.

Germline values: CDR1 SGHRS, CDR2 YFSETQ. The CDR3 sequence is 13 residues long. V lost 0 bases to trimming and J lost 6 bases, with 10 bases between them. 13 Jbeta primers and 60 Vbeta primers were used for the PCR. Produced via immunoSEQ multiplex PCR; TCRdb's table is partial and in-frame only. The ten most abundant clones cover 3.5% of a sample with fewer than 110,000 clones. Study-wide points: Earlier findings revealed that most TCR beta V segments proved productive either about 90% or about 30% of the time. Compared with the roughly 700-donor mean, an Asian-associated ancestry cluster reportedly had fewer N-insertions, according to a later analysis. Among immune exposure information, only CMV serostatus was available.

The chain uses TRBV5-1 and TRBJ2-7; D perhaps matches TRBD2 (5 bases). Source material: PBMCs. This clonotype originated in a man aged 35 to 55 in good health and CMV-seronegative. CDR3 DNA: TGCGCCAGCAGCTTGGGTCAAGGAGGCGAGCAGTACTTC. It specifies CASSLGQGGEQYF.